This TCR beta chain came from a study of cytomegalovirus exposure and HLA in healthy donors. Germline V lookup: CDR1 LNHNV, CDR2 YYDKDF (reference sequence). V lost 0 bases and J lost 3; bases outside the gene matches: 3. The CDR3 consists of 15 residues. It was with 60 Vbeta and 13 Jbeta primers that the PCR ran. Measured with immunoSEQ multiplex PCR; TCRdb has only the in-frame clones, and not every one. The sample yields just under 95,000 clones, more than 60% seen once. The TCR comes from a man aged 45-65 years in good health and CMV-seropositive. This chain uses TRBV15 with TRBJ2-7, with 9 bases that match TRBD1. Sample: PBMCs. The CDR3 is CATSRDDRGSYEQYF. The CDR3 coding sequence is TGTGCCACCAGCAGAGATGACAGGGGGAGCTACGAGCAGTACTTC.